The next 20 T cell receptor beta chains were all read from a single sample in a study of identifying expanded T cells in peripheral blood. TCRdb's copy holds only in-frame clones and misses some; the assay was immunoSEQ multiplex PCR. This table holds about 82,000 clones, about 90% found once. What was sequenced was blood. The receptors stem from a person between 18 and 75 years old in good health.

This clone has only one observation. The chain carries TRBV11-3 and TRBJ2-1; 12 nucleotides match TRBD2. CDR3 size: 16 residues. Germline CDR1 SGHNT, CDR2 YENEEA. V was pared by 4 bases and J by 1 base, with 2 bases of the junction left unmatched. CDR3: CASSSLAGGSYNEQFF. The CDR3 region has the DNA TGTGCCAGCAGCTCGCTAGCGGGAGGGTCCTACAATGAGCAGTTCTTC.

The CDR3 nucleotides read TGTGCCAGCTCAAGCCTTTACACAGATACGCAGTATTTT. As protein: CASSSLYTDTQYF. The V call is TRBV18, the J call TRBJ2-3, with D hard to call. V lost 5 bases to trimming and J lost 2 bases, with 8 bases between them. The CDR3 extends over 13 amino acids. The germline V gene has CDR1 KGHSH and CDR2 LQKENI.

The DNA of the CDR3 is TGTGCCAGCAGCTCTGACAGGAGGGGGACAGATACGCAGTATTTT. This sequence encodes CASSSDRRGTDTQYF. The chain recombines TRBV5-4 with TRBJ2-3, with D perhaps being TRBD1 or TRBD2 (6 bases each). V lost 3 bases and J lost 3, with 14 bases in between. CDR3 length: 15 residues. CDR1 and CDR2 (germline): SGHNT, YYREEE (reference sequence).

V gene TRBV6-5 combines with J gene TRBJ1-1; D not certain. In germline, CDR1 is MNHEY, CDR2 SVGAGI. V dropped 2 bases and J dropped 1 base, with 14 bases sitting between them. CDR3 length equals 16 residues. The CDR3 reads CASSYSPPDWNTEAFF. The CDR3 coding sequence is TGTGCCAGCAGTTACAGTCCCCCTGACTGGAACACTGAAGCTTTCTTT.

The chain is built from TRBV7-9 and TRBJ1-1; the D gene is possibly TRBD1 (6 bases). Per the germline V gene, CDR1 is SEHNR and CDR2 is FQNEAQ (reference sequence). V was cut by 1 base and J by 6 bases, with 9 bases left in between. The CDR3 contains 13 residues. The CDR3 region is CASSLESGAEAFF. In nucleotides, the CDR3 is TGTGCCAGCAGCTTAGAGTCAGGGGCTGAAGCTTTCTTT.

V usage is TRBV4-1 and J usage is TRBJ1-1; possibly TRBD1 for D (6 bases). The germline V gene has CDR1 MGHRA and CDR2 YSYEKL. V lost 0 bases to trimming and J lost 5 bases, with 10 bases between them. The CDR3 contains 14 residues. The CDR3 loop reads CASSQEIRGTEAFF. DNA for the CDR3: TGCGCCAGCAGCCAAGAAATCAGGGGAACTGAAGCTTTCTTT.

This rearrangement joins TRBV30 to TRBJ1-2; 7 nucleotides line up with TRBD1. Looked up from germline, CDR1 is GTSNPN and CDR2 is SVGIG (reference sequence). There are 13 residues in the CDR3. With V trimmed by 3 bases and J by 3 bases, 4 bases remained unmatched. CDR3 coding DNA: TGTGCCTGGAGGGTAACAGGGGACTATGGCTACACCTTC. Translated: CAWRVTGDYGYTF.

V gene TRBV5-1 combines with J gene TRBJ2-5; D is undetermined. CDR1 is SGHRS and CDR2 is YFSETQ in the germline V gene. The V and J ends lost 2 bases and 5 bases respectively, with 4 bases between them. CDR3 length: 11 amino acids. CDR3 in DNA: TGCGCCAGCAGCTTCGACGAGACCCAGTACTTC. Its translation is CASSFDETQYF.

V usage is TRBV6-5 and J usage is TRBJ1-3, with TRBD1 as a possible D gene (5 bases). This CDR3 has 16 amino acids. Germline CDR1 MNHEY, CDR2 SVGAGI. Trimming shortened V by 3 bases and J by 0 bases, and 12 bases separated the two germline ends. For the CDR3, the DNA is TGTGCCAGCAGTTATCGCCAGGGAAGCTCTGGAAACACCATATATTTT. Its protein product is CASSYRQGSSGNTIYF.

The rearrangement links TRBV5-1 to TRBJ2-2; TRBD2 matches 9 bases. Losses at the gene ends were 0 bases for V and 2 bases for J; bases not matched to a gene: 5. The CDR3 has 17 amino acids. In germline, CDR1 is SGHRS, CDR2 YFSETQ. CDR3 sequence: CASSLEVSGRNTGELFF. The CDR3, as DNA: TGCGCCAGCAGCTTGGAAGTTAGCGGGAGAAACACCGGGGAGCTGTTTTTT.

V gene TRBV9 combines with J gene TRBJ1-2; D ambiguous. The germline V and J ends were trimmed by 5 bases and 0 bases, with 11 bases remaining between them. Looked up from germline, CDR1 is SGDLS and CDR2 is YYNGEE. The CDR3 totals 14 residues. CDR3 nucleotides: TGTGCCAGCAGTGCCCAGATAGCTAACTATGGCTACACCTTC. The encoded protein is CASSAQIANYGYTF.

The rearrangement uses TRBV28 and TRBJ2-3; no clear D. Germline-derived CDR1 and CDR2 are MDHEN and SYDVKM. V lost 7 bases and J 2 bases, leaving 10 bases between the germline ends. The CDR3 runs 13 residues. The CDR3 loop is CASISQNTDTQYF. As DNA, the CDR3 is TGTGCCAGCATTTCCCAGAACACAGATACGCAGTATTTT.

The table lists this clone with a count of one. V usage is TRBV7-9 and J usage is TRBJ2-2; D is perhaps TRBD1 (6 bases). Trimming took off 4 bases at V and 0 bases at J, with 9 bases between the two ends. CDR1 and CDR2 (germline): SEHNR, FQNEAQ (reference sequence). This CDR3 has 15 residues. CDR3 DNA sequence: TGTGCCAGCAGCTCATGGGGGCCGAACACCGGGGAGCTGTTTTTT. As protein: CASSSWGPNTGELFF.

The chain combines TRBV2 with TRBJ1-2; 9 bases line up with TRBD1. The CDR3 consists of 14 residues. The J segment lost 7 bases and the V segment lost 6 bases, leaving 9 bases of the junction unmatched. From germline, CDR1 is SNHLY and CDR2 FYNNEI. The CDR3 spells CASSLPTGGGGYTF. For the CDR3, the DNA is TGTGCCAGCAGCTTACCGACAGGGGGTGGTGGCTACACCTTC.

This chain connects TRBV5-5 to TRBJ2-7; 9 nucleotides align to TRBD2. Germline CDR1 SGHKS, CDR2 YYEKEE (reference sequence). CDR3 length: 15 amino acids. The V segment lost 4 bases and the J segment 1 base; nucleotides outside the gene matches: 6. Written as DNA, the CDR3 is TGTGCCAGCAGCCCCAGACTAGCGGTTTCCTACGAGCAGTACTTC. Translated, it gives CASSPRLAVSYEQYF.

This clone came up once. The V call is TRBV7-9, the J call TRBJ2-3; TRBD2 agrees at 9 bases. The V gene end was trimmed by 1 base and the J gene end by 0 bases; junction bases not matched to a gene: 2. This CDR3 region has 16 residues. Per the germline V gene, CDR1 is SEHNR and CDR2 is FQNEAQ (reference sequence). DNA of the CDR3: TGTGCCAGCAGCTTAGTGGCGGGAGGGAGCACAGATACGCAGTATTTT. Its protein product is CASSLVAGGSTDTQYF.

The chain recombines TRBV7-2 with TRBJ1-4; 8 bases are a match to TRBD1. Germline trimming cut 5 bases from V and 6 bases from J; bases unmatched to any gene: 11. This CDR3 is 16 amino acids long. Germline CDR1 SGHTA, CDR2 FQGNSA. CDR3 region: CASSPRRGRGYEKLFF. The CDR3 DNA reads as TGTGCCAGCAGCCCCCGCAGGGGGCGCGGGTATGAAAAACTGTTTTTT.

The CDR3 region is CASSLYAGLSAKNIQYF. CDR3 nucleotide sequence: TGTGCCAGCAGCTTGTATGCTGGTTTGAGTGCCAAAAACATTCAGTACTTC. The genes are TRBV5-6 and TRBJ2-4; no reliable D call. The CDR3 extends over 17 amino acids. CDR1 and CDR2 from the germline V gene are SGHDT and YYEEEE. With 1 base removed from V and 1 base from J, the gap between germline ends came to 15 bases.

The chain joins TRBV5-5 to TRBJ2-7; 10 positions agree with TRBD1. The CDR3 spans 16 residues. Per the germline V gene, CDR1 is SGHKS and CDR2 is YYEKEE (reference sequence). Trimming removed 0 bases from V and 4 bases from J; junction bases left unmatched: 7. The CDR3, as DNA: TGTGCCAGCAGCTTGGATCAGGGACAGGGGTTTTACGAGCAGTACTTC. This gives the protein CASSLDQGQGFYEQYF.

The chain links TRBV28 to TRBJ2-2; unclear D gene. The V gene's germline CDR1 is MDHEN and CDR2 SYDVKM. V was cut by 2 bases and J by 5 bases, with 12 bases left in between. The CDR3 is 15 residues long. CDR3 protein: CASSLRPTGTGELFF. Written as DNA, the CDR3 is TGTGCCAGCAGTTTACGCCCGACTGGGACCGGGGAGCTGTTTTTT.